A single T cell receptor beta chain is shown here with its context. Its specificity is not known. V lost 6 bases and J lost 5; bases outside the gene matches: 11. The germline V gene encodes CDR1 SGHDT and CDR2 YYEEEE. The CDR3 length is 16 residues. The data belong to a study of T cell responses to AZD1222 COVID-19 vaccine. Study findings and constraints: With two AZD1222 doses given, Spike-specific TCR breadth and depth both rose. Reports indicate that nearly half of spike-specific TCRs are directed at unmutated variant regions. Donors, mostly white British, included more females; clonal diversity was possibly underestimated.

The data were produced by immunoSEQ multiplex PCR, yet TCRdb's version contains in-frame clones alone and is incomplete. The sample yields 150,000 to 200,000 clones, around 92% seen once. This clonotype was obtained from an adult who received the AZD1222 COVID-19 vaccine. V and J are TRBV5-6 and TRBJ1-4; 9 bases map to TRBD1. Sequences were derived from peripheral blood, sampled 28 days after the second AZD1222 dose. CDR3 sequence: CASTTGPTGGNEKLFF. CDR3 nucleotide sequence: TGTGCCAGCACCACTGGGCCGACAGGGGGAAATGAAAAACTGTTTTTT.